Listed below are T cell receptor beta chains from one sample, sequenced in a study of blood T cell repertoires in COVID-19. Libraries were prepared by immunoSEQ multiplex PCR; TCRdb keeps only in-frame clonotypes and omits some of them. This sample carries 45,000 to 50,000 clones, nearly 85% of them seen once, and the ten largest clones take roughly 8.2%. The sequenced sample was peripheral blood. Receptors were obtained from a man older than 75 in a cohort sampled during active COVID-19. Both conserved end residues are part of each CDR3. D genes are given only for firm matches. Expanded clones are given a class, and other clones once, few, many or no size at all.

clone_size	v_call	j_call	d_call	cdr3_aa	cdr3_nt
-	TRBV28	TRBJ2-6	-	CASNRVAGANVLTF	TGTGCCAGCAACAGGGTTGCTGGGGCCAACGTCCTGACTTTC
-	TRBV28	TRBJ1-4	-	CASRRPTPGENEKLFF	TGTGCCAGCAGACGGCCGACCCCAGGGGAAAATGAAAAACTGTTTTTT
-	TRBV9	TRBJ2-5	TRBD1	CASSGTGGRETQYF	TGTGCCAGCAGCGGGACAGGGGGTAGGGAGACCCAGTACTTC
-	TRBV7-2	TRBJ2-2	TRBD2	CASSLGTGGRTTGELFF	TGTGCCAGCAGCTTAGGGACGGGGGGGCGTACCACCGGGGAGCTGTTTTTT
-	TRBV12-3/TRBV12-4	TRBJ2-7	TRBD2	CASSFGEGEQYF	TGTGCCAGCAGTTTTGGGGAGGGGGAGCAGTACTTC
-	TRBV19	TRBJ1-5	-	CASSTGSVGQPQHF	TGTGCCAGTAGTACCGGGTCAGTCGGACAGCCCCAGCATTTT
few	TRBV13	TRBJ2-3	-	CASSLFSGNTDTQYF	TGTGCCAGCAGCTTATTTTCAGGGAACACAGATACGCAGTATTTT
-	TRBV7-3	TRBJ2-1	TRBD2	CASSIGGSSYNEQFF	TGTGCCAGCAGCATCGGGGGGAGCTCCTACAATGAGCAGTTCTTC
few	TRBV11-2	TRBJ1-2	TRBD1	CASSLGTGNYDGYTF	TGTGCCAGCAGCCTGGGGACAGGGAACTATGACGGCTACACCTTC
-	TRBV18	TRBJ2-7	-	CASSLSGTHYEQYF	TGTGCCAGCTCACTCTCCGGGACACATTACGAGCAGTACTTC
-	TRBV10-3	TRBJ2-4	-	CAISESTRLAKNIQYF	TGTGCCATCAGTGAGTCGACTCGGCTAGCCAAAAACATTCAGTACTTC
-	TRBV7-9	TRBJ1-1	TRBD1	CASSSNRGSGMNTEAFF	TGTGCCAGCAGCTCGAACAGGGGGAGCGGCATGAACACTGAAGCTTTCTTT
once	TRBV7-8	TRBJ1-2	-	CASTPQILSGGYTF	TGTGCCAGCACCCCCCAGATACTATCGGGAGGCTACACCTTC
-	TRBV29-1	TRBJ2-7	TRBD1	CSVGQGTYEQYF	TGCAGCGTGGGACAGGGAACCTACGAGCAGTACTTC
-	TRBV28	TRBJ2-7	-	CASSRYVRQRQYF	TGTGCCAGCAGTCGTTACGTAAGACAGAGGCAGTACTTC
few	TRBV5-4	TRBJ2-1	TRBD2	CASSLASGSTYNEQFF	TGTGCCAGCAGCTTGGCTAGCGGGAGTACCTACAATGAGCAGTTCTTC
-	TRBV19	TRBJ2-7	TRBD1	CASSLGQGARSYEQYF	TGTGCCAGTAGTCTTGGACAGGGGGCGCGGTCCTACGAGCAGTACTTC
-	TRBV19	TRBJ2-3	TRBD2	CASSTSGGASTDTQYF	TGTGCCAGTAGTACTTCGGGGGGAGCTAGCACAGATACGCAGTATTTT
once	TRBV4-3	TRBJ2-1	-	CASSQDFGNYYNEQFF	TGCGCCAGCAGCCAAGATTTCGGGAACTACTACAATGAGCAGTTCTTC
-	TRBV18	TRBJ2-2	-	CASSPFNGELFF	TGTGCCAGCTCACCATTTAACGGGGAGCTGTTTTTT
-	TRBV18	TRBJ2-3	TRBD2	CASSPPLAGGLTDTQYF	TGTGCCAGCTCACCACCCCTAGCGGGGGGCCTCACAGATACGCAGTATTTT
-	TRBV6-6	TRBJ2-7	-	CASSPGFDYEQYF	TGTGCCAGCAGCCCCGGTTTTGACTACGAGCAGTACTTC
few	TRBV11-1	TRBJ2-7	-	CASSLASRSYEQYF	TGTGCCAGCAGCTTGGCTAGCCGTTCCTACGAGCAGTACTTC
-	TRBV19	TRBJ2-3	TRBD2	CASSIDPPGLAGGNTQYF	TGTGCCAGTAGTATAGACCCCCCGGGACTAGCGGGAGGAAATACGCAGTATTTT
-	TRBV6-6	TRBJ1-2	-	CASAKQLEGYTF	TGTGCCAGCGCTAAACAGCTCGAGGGCTACACCTTC
-	TRBV15	TRBJ1-4	-	CATSRLPGQRKEKLFF	TGTGCCACCAGCAGACTTCCGGGTCAAAGGAAGGAAAAACTGTTTTTT
-	TRBV28	TRBJ2-6	-	CASSSITARAGANVLTF	TGTGCCAGCAGTTCTATTACCGCGAGGGCTGGGGCCAACGTCCTGACTTTC
-	TRBV7-2	TRBJ2-7	-	CASSTNTGYEQYF	TGTGCCAGCAGCACCAACACGGGGTACGAGCAGTACTTC
-	TRBV5-1	TRBJ2-1	-	CASSLSGRPSYNEQFF	TGCGCCAGCAGCCTAAGTGGGAGGCCCTCCTACAATGAGCAGTTCTTC
-	TRBV28	TRBJ1-1	-	CASSTWQGMNTEAFF	TGTGCCAGCAGTACCTGGCAGGGCATGAACACTGAAGCTTTCTTT
once	TRBV5-4	TRBJ1-2	TRBD1	CAATTGGGGSNYGYTF	TGTGCCGCCACTACAGGGGGCGGGGGTTCTAACTATGGCTACACCTTC
-	TRBV5-1	TRBJ1-3	-	CASKPGVSGNTIYF	TGCGCCAGCAAGCCAGGCGTCTCTGGAAACACCATATATTTT
once	TRBV20-1	TRBJ2-7	-	CSASFGRRYEQYF	TGCAGTGCTAGTTTCGGCAGGAGGTACGAGCAGTACTTC
-	TRBV2	TRBJ1-5	-	CASNNPGTNSNQPQHF	TGTGCCAGCAATAACCCAGGTACGAACTCGAATCAGCCCCAGCATTTT
once	TRBV6-5	TRBJ1-3	-	CASRAPPGAGNTIYF	TGTGCCAGCAGGGCACCCCCCGGAGCTGGAAACACCATATATTTT
-	TRBV7-9	TRBJ1-4	-	CASSLVRGPPGNEKLFF	TGTGCCAGCAGCTTAGTGCGGGGGCCACCGGGTAATGAAAAACTGTTTTTT
-	TRBV19	TRBJ2-5	TRBD1	CASSRDSLRETQYF	TGTGCCAGTAGTCGGGACAGTTTAAGGGAGACCCAGTACTTC
-	TRBV4-3	TRBJ2-2	TRBD2	CASSRDRLAGSGELFF	TGCGCCAGCAGCCGAGATCGACTAGCGGGTTCCGGGGAGCTGTTTTTT
-	TRBV29-1	TRBJ2-3	TRBD1	CSLGTGVTDTQYF	TGCAGCCTAGGGACAGGGGTCACAGATACGCAGTATTTT
once	TRBV7-9	TRBJ2-2	-	CASSFPGSNTGELFF	TGTGCCAGCAGCTTCCCGGGATCAAACACCGGGGAGCTGTTTTTT
few	TRBV5-4	TRBJ1-3	TRBD1	CASSSPGQGSLSGNTIYF	TGTGCCAGCAGCTCACCGGGACAGGGTTCTCTCTCTGGAAACACCATATATTTT
-	TRBV11-2	TRBJ2-1	-	CASSPPEAGAYNEQFF	TGTGCCAGCAGCCCACCAGAGGCGGGCGCCTACAATGAGCAGTTCTTC
-	TRBV27	TRBJ1-1	TRBD1	CASSLQGGQGGTEAFF	TGTGCCAGCAGTTTACAGGGGGGACAGGGAGGGACTGAAGCTTTCTTT
-	TRBV5-1	TRBJ2-3	-	CASSTVGVGSTDTQYF	TGCGCCAGCAGTACCGTCGGGGTCGGGAGCACAGATACGCAGTATTTT
-	TRBV9	TRBJ2-2	-	CASSVSGSTGELFF	TGTGCCAGCAGCGTATCGGGTAGCACCGGGGAGCTGTTTTTT
once	TRBV5-4	TRBJ1-1	-	CASSLYSGGVTEAFF	TGTGCCAGCAGCTTGTATTCCGGAGGGGTCACTGAAGCTTTCTTT
-	TRBV7-8	TRBJ1-1	-	CASSLALVRVNTEAFF	TGTGCCAGCAGCTTAGCGCTGGTACGGGTGAACACTGAAGCTTTCTTT
once	TRBV20-1	TRBJ1-2	TRBD1	CSAEQGTYTF	TGCAGTGCGGAACAGGGGACCTACACCTTC
-	TRBV7-2	TRBJ2-1	TRBD1	CASSSRQGAFNEQFF	TGTGCCAGCAGCTCTCGACAGGGGGCATTCAATGAGCAGTTCTTC
-	TRBV5-4	TRBJ1-2	TRBD1	CASSLASGGSGYTF	TGTGCCAGCAGCTTGGCCTCAGGGGGGTCTGGCTACACCTTC
-	TRBV5-1	TRBJ2-1	TRBD2	CASSSPQASGGPSSYNEQFF	TGCGCCAGCAGCTCCCCCCAGGCTAGCGGGGGGCCCAGCTCCTACAATGAGCAGTTCTTC
-	TRBV5-5	TRBJ1-6	TRBD1	CASSFGQGRNSPLHF	TGTGCCAGCAGCTTTGGACAGGGCCGAAATTCACCCCTCCACTTT
-	TRBV28	TRBJ1-2	-	CASSSRIAGLLAGYTF	TGTGCCAGCAGTTCCAGGATCGCCGGACTACTGGCCGGCTACACCTTC